This T cell receptor (beta chain) was identified during a study of molecular identifiers for immune sequencing clone quantification. Whole-study results and caveats: Whereas clones above 20 RNA copies held under 1% of naive-cell molecules, they held over 98% of effector molecules. Jurkat TCR RNA spiked in from one cell (amid more than 850,000 naive cells) was reportedly detectable. Identical TCR molecules sharing a barcode could underestimate highly expanded clone sizes.

For naive CD8 T cells, sorting used the CD8+CD4-CCR7+CD45RA+ phenotype. With 0 bases removed from V and 2 bases from J, the gap between germline ends came to 10 bases. Looked up from germline, CDR1 is SGHDT and CDR2 is YYEEEE. CDR3 length: 15 amino acids. MiXCR, applied by TCRdb to the PCR reads, yields one record per CDR3 protein. The data show hundreds of thousands of distinct CDR3 sequences, around 20% seen once. This clonotype has more than one count but fewer than ten. No antigen is known for it. The clonotype was recovered from a human donor in good health. Some libraries in this study had Jurkat cell RNA spiked in. Sequencing input: naive CD8+ T cells from blood, with Jurkat cell RNA spiked in. Subset of the sample: FACS-sorted CD8+CD4-CCR7+CD45RA+ naive T cells. The chain combines TRBV5-6 with TRBJ2-3, with D tentatively TRBD2 (6 bases). The CDR3 loop reads CASSLGGGITDTQYF. In DNA, the CDR3 is TGTGCCAGCAGCTTGGGTGGGGGGATCACAGATACGCAGTATTTT. The variable domain in full, with the rest retrieved from reference TRBV5-6 and TRBJ2-3, is DAGVTQSPTHLIKTRGQQVTLRCSPKSGHDTVSWYQQALGQGPQFIFQYYEEEERQRGNFPDRFSGHQFPNYSSELNVNALLLGDSALYLCASSLGGGITDTQYFGPGTRLTVL.